Listed below are T cell receptor beta chains from one sample, sequenced in a study of spatial heterogeneity in lung cancer. TCRdb passed the 5' RACE reads through MiXCR, listing each CDR3 protein once. The sample carries more than 9,500 distinct CDR3 sequences, approximately 15% recorded once. The material sequenced was PBMCs, taken at surgery. The receptors derive from a male donor with early-stage non-small cell lung cancer. CDR3s leave out the opening cysteine and the closing phenylalanine or tryptophan. Clone size is given for some rows only: seen once, a few or many times, or a class if the clone is expanded.

>.|TRBV7-2
ASSLARTGLYGYT
>many|TRBV6-6
ASSYGSRNTGELF
>many|TRBV2
ASSEKTYEQY
>.|TRBV12-3/TRBV12-4
ASSPDRAHNQPQH
>.|TRBV13
ASSLTEQGESYEQY
>many|TRBV20-1
SAPIGADPSEQF
>.|TRBV2
ASSSLGVGTEAF
>few|TRBV6-1
ASSEVGEGAYNEQF
>.|TRBV4-1
ASSHRRLAGGAEELF
>many|TRBV3-1
ASSQDRVVRDTQY
>many|TRBV3-1
ASSQGDIGTEAF
>few|TRBV14
ASSLPSGGRNEQF
>.|TRBV14
ASSQLDRGQETQY
>.|TRBV18
ASSRGIGTDTQY
>.|TRBV12-3/TRBV12-4
ASSWGVFTDTQY
>many|TRBV20-1
SASNIWVRGRASEQY
>medium-sized|TRBV20-1
SARRREINNEQF
>many|TRBV20-1
SALRGGSRNTDTQY
>.|TRBV29-1
SVTLQGAGTQY
>many|TRBV20-1
SASRGIQGAGYNEQF
>.|TRBV7-2
ASSSRGWSTEAF
>many|TRBV7-9
ASSSYGVADTQY
>few|TRBV28
ASSFKVREETQY
>many|TRBV6-5
ASSYGPTGGWAKNIQY
>few|TRBV12-3/TRBV12-4
VSRQGGDQPQH
>many|TRBV6-1
AGRKLATDTQY
>many|TRBV27
GSPYGYT
>many|TRBV14
ASRQSNNYGYT
>.|TRBV10-1
ASSNADSYEQY
>few|TRBV7-9
ASSLWWGRMNTEAF
>many|TRBV27
ASSLRKQETQY
>many|TRBV6-6
ASIPVRDSPKNIQY
>many|TRBV7-8
ASSFGDYANTGELF
>few|TRBV14
ASSQDRLDETQY
>few|TRBV29-1
SVVLAGVETQY
>.|TRBV11-1
ASSVGLLDRSETQY
>many|TRBV20-1
SASYYNEQF
>many|TRBV3-1
ASSQGQAIVTDTQY
>.|TRBV25-1
ASSGGDGYT
>.|TRBV7-8
ASSISQGNQPQH
>few|TRBV7-2
ASSARQGGSTDTQY
>few|TRBV14
ASSRTVNQPQH
>few|TRBV12-3/TRBV12-4
ASSWSNTEAF
>.|TRBV12-3/TRBV12-4
ASSRTGIREKLF
>.|TRBV7-6
ASSSDSGTQY
>.|TRBV28
ASSSASGTSGSNEQF